The present entry profiles one T cell receptor (beta chain) with its context. Antigen specificity is unknown. This record belongs to a study of cytomegalovirus exposure and HLA in healthy donors. Study context: There were approximately 80 million unique TCRs (from HLA-typed donors) in an early data release. Study findings and constraints: Researchers catalogued some 160 TCR beta chains as cytomegalovirus-associated. Among the CMV-associated chains, a few were confirmed in vitro as specific for CMV antigens. A link between a missense DCLRE1C variant and TCR beta V- and J-gene trimming emerged from a later analysis.

The study ran its PCR with 60 Vbeta and 13 Jbeta primers. The method was immunoSEQ multiplex PCR; TCRdb's version includes in-frame clones alone and lacks a portion of them. The data contain approximately 200,000 clones, about 69% of them singletons. Germline V lookup: CDR1 SGHNT, CDR2 YYREEE (reference sequence). Unmatched junction bases numbered 5, after V lost 5 bases and J lost 4 bases. CDR3 length: 15 amino acids. V is TRBV5-4 and J is TRBJ2-1, with 11 bases matching TRBD2. The sequenced material came from PBMCs. The sequence came from a man in his thirties or forties in good health and CMV-seropositive. The CDR3 sequence: CASRPTSGGYNEQFF. CDR3 sequence (DNA): TGTGCCAGCAGGCCAACTAGCGGGGGATACAATGAGCAGTTCTTC.